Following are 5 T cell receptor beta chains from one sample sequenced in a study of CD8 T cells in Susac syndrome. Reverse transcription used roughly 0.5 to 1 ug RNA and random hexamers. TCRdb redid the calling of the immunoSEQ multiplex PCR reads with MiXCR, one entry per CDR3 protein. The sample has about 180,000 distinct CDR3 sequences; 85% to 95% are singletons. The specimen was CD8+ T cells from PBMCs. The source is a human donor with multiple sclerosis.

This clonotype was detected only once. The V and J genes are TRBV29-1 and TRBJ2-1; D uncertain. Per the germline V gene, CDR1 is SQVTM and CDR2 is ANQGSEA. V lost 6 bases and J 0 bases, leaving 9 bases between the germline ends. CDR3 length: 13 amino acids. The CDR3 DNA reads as TGCAGCGTGTACGACAACTCCTACAATGAGCAGTTCTTC. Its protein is CSVYDNSYNEQFF.

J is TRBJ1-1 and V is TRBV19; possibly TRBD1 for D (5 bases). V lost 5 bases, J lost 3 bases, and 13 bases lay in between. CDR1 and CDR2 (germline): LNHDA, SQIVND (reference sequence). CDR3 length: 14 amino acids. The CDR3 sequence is CASSEHGGDTEAFF. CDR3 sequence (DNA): TGTGCCAGTAGTGAACACGGGGGGGACACTGAAGCTTTCTTT.

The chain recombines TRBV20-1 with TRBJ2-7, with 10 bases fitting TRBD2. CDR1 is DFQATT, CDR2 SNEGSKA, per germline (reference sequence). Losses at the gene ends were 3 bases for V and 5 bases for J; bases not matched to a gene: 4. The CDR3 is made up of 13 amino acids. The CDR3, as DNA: TGCAGTGCTAGTGCCAGCGGGGGGGACGAGCAGTACTTC. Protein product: CSASASGGDEQYF.

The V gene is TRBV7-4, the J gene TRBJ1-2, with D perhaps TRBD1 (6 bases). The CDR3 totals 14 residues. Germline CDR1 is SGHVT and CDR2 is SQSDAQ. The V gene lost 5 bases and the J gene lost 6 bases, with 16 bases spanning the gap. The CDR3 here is CASSPGTPKDGYTF. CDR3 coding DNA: TGTGCCAGCAGCCCAGGGACACCAAAAGATGGCTACACCTTC. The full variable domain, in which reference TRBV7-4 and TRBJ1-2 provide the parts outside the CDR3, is GAGVSQSPRYKVAKRGRDVALRCDSISGHVTLYWYRQTLGQGSEVLTYSQSDAQRDKSGRPSGRFSAERPERSVSTLKIQRTEQGDSAVYLCASSPGTPKDGYTFGSGTRLTVV.

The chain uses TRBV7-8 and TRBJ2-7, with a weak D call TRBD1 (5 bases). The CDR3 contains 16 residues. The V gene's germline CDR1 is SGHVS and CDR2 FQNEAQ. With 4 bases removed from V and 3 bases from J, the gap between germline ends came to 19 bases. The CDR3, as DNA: TGTGCCAGCAGCTCAAAATGGGGCCCCGAGCTCTACGAGCAGTACTTC. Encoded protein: CASSSKWGPELYEQYF.